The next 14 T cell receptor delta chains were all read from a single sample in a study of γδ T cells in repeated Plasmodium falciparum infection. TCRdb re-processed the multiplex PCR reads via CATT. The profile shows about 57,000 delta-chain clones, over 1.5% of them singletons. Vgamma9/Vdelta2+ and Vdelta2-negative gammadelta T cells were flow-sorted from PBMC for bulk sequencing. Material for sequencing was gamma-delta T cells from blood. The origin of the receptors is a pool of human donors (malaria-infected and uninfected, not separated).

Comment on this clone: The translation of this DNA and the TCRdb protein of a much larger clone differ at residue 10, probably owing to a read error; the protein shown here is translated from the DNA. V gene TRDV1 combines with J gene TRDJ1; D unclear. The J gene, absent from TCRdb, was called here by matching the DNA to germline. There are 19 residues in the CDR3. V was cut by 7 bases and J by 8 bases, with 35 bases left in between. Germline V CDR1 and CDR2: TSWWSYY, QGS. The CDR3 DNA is TGTGCTCTTGTGGAGCTGCCGAGGCTGAGGTTACTAAACTACCTGAAACTCATCTTT. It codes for CALVELPRLRLLNYLKLIF.

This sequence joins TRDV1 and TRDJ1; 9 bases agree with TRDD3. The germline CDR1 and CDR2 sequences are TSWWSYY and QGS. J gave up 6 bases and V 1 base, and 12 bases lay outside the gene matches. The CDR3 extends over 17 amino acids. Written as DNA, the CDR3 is TGTGCTCTTGGGGAACGTTCCCGAACTGGGGGAAAACATAAACTCATCTTT. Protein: CALGERSRTGGKHKLIF.

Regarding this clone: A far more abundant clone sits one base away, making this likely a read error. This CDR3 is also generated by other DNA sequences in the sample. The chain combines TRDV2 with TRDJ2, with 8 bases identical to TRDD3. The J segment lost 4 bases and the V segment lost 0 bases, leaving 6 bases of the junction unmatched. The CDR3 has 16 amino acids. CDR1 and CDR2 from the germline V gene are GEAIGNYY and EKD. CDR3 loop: CACDTGGIRGTAQLFF. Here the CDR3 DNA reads TGTGCCTGTGACACCGGAGGGATACGAGGGACAGCACAACTCTTCTTT.

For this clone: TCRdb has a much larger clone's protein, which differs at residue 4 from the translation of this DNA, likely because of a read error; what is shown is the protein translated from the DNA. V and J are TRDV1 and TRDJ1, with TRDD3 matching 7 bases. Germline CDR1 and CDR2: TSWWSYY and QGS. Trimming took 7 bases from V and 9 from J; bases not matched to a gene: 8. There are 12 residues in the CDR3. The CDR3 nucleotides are TGTGCTCTTGCATCAGTGGATACGGAACTCATCTTT. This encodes CALASVDTELIF.

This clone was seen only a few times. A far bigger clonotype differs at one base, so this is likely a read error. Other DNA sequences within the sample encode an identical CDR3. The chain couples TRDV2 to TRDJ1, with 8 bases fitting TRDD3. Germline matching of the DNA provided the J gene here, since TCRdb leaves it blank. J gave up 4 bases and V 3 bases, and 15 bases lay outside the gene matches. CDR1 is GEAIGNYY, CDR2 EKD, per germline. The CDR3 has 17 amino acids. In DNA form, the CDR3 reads TGTGCCTGTGACCGTTTACTAGGGGATACTGGGGTCGATAAACTCATCTTT. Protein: CACDRLLGDTGVDKLIF.

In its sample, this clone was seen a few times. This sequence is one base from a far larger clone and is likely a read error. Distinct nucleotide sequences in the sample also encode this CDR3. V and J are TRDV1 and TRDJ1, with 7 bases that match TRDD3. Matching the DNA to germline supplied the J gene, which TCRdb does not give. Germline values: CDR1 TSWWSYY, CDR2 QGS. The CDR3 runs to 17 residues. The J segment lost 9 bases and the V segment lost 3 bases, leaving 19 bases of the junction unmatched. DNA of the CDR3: TGTGCTCTTGGGGAGCTAGCTCTTCGGTGGGGGAGGGAGGAACTCATCTTT. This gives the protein CALGELALRWGREELIF.

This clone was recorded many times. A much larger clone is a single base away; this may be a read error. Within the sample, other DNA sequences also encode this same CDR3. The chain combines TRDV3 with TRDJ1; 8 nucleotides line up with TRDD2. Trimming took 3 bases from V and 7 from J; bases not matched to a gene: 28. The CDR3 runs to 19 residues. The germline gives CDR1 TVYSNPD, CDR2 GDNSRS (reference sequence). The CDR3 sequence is CAFAPLPPTSYLRPFKLIF. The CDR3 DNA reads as TGTGCCTTCGCGCCGTTACCCCCTACTTCCTACTTAAGGCCGTTTAAACTCATCTTT.

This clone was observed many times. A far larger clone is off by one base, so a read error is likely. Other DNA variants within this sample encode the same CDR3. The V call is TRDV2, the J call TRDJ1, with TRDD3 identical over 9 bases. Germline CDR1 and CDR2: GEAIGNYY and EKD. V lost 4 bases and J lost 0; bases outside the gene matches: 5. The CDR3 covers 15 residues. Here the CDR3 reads CACEPLGDYTDKLIF. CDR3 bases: TGTGCCTGTGAGCCCCTGGGGGATTACACCGATAAACTCATCTTT.

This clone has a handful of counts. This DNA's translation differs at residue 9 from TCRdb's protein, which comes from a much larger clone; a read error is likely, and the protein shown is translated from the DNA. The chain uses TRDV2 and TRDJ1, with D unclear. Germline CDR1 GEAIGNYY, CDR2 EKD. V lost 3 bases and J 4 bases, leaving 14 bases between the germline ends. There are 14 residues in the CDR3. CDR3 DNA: TGTGCCTGTGACCCCGCCGGGAATATCGATAAACTCATCTTT. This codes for CACDPAGNIDKLIF.

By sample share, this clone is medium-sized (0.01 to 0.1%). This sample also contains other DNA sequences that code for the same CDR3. The DNA of the CDR3 is TGTGCTCTTGGGGCGTACCTCCCGTCCTACGACCTCTGGGGGAACACCGATAAACTCATCTTT. It translates to CALGAYLPSYDLWGNTDKLIF. The chain employs TRDV1 and TRDJ1; 8 nucleotides match TRDD3. This CDR3 has 21 amino acids. V gave up 4 bases and J gave up 0 bases; unmatched junction bases: 22. The germline CDR1 and CDR2 sequences are TSWWSYY and QGS.

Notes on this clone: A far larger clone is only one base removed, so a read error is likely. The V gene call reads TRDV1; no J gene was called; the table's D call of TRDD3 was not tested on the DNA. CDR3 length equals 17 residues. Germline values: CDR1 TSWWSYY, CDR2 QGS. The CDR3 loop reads CALGERPPGDITDKLIF. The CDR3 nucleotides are TGTGCTCTTGGGGAACGGCCTCCGGGGGATATAACCGATAAGCTCATCTTT.

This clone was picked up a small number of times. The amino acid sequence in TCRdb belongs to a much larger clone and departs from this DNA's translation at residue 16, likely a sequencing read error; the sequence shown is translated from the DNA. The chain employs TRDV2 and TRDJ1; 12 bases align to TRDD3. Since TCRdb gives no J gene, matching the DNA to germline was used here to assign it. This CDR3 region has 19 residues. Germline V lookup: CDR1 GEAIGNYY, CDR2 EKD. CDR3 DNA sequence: TGTGCCTGTGACACGGGGTACTGGGGGATACCCCAGTACACCGATAGACTCATCTTT. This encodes CACDTGYWGIPQYTDRLIF.

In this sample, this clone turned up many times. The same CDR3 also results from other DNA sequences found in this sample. The CDR3 nucleotides read TGTGCTCTTGGGGAACTAAACCATAGTGGGGCCGATAAACTCATCTTT. Protein sequence: CALGELNHSGADKLIF. This chain connects TRDV1 to TRDJ1; D tentatively reads TRDD1 or TRDD3 (5 bases each). Germline CDR1 reads TSWWSYY; CDR2 reads QGS. The germline V and J ends were trimmed by 0 bases and 3 bases, with 14 bases remaining between them. This CDR3 is 16 amino acids long.

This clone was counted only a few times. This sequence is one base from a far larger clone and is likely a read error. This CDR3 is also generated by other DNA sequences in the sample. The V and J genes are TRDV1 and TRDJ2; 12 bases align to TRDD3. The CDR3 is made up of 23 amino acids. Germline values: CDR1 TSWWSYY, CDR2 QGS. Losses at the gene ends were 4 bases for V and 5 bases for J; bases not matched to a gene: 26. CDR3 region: CALGAFKPTLGDTPPLLTAQLFF. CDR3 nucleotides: TGTGCTCTTGGGGCCTTCAAACCAACACTGGGGGATACCCCTCCCCTCCTAACAGCACAACTCTTCTTT.